This T cell receptor (beta chain) was obtained from a study of cytomegalovirus exposure and HLA in healthy donors. This CDR3 comprises 17 residues. The germline V gene encodes CDR1 ENHRY and CDR2 SYGVKD. PCR used 60 Vbeta primers and 13 Jbeta primers. Using immunoSEQ multiplex PCR, the repertoire was profiled, and TCRdb retains in-frame clones only, with some absent. The sample holds tens of thousands of clones. About this clone: At one boundary the junction diverges from the germline segment, which might be a read error.

The specimen sequenced was PBMCs. The rearrangement links TRBV10-3 to TRBJ2-3, with 10 bases that match TRBD2. The source of this sequence is a boy younger than 18 in good health and CMV-seronegative. The CDR3 bases are TGTGCCATCAGTGAGTCGCCTAGCGGGGGCCCGACAGGTACGCAGTATTTT. It yields the protein CAISESPSGGPTGTQYF.